The clone carrying this T cell receptor beta chain was seen only a few times. The antigen remains undetermined. This PCR relied on a set of 60 Vbeta primers and 13 Jbeta primers. Here immunoSEQ multiplex PCR was the method, and the copy in TCRdb shows in-frame clones only, minus some. The sample has about 160,000 clones, roughly 80% seen once. This entry is derived from a study of cytomegalovirus exposure and HLA in healthy donors. Findings and caveats of the study: One variant, a missense change in DCLRE1C, was linked in a later analysis to TCR beta V- and J-gene trimming. In a later analysis, at a false discovery rate of 0.05, approximately 16,000 TCR beta sequences were associated with HLA alleles. For most TCR sequences rarity was the rule, although some public TCRs occurred in many donors.

From germline, CDR1 is MNHEY and CDR2 SMNVEV (reference sequence). The CDR3 has 15 residues. With 2 bases clipped from V and 4 bases from J, the junction kept 3 bases outside the gene matches. The clonotype originates from a man aged 25 to 45 in good health and CMV-seropositive. The sequenced sample was PBMCs. This chain joins TRBV27 and TRBJ2-2; 8 bases are shared with TRBD1. CDR3 sequence: CASSLQGAGTGELFF. The CDR3 nucleotides are TGTGCCAGCAGTTTACAGGGGGCAGGCACCGGGGAGCTGTTTTTT.